This T cell receptor beta chain was identified during a study of OX40 agonist ivuxolimab in advanced cancers. The CDR3 loop spans 11 amino acids. CDR1 is MNHEY and CDR2 is SVGAGI in the germline V gene. The ends were cut back, 4 bases at V and 8 bases at J, with 7 bases in the middle. Study-level results: Among patients with partial responses at 0.1-3.0 mg/kg, clonal expansion was among the lowest.

Only a few counts were recorded for this clone. Its target is unknown. Using immunoSEQ multiplex PCR, the repertoire was profiled, and TCRdb retains in-frame clones only, with some absent. The repertoire consists of 40,000 to 50,000 clones, with 88% occurring once and the leading ten covering 45% to 70%. The specimen comprised CD4+ or CD8+ T cells sorted from blood, sampled in a trial of the OX40 agonist ivuxolimab. This chain uses TRBV6-5 with TRBJ2-3; D remains unclear. The sequence came from an adult with an advanced solid tumor such as melanoma, head and neck, liver or kidney cancer. The CDR3 nucleotides are TGTGCCAGCAGTTGGTTCGGTACGCAGTATTTT. Translated, it gives CASSWFGTQYF.